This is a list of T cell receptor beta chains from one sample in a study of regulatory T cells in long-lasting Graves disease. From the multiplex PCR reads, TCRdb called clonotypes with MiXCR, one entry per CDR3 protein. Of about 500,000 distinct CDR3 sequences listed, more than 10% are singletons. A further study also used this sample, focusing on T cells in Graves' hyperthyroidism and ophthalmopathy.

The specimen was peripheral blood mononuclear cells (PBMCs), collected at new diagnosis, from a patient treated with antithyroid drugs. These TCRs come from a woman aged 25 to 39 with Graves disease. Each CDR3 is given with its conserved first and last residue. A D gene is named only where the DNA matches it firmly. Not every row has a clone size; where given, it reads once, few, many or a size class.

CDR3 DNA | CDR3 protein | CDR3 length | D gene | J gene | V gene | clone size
TGTGCCAGCAGCTTAGATTTCAGAGGACCGAAGTACGAGCAGTACTTC | CASSLDFRGPKYEQYF | 16 | - | TRBJ2-7 | TRBV7-2 | many
TGTGCCATCAGTGTAGGGAGCGGGAGGCGCGGGAACAATGAGCAGTTCTTC | CAISVGSGRRGNNEQFF | 17 | TRBD2 | TRBJ2-1 | TRBV10-3 | -
TGTGCCAGCAGTTTGGGGGACCCCTCCTACAATGAGCAGTTCTTC | CASSLGDPSYNEQFF | 15 | - | TRBJ2-1 | TRBV12-3/TRBV12-4 | many
TGTGCCTGGGGACAGGGGAGCTACGAGCAGTACTTC | CAWGQGSYEQYF | 12 | TRBD1 | TRBJ2-7 | TRBV30 | many
TGTGCCAGCAGCTTAGAGGGCTACTTCACAGATACGCAGTATTTT | CASSLEGYFTDTQYF | 15 | - | TRBJ2-3 | TRBV7-2 | many
TGTGCCAGCTCACCTCAAATTGACGGTAATCAGCCCCAGCATTTT | CASSPQIDGNQPQHF | 15 | - | TRBJ1-5 | TRBV18 | many
TGTGCCAGCAGCGCGAGGACAGGGACGCAAGAGACCCAGTACTTC | CASSARTGTQETQYF | 15 | TRBD1 | TRBJ2-5 | TRBV7-6 | few
TGTGCCAGCAGTTACACGGAGGTGGGAGGGTACAATGAGCAGTTCTTC | CASSYTEVGGYNEQFF | 16 | TRBD2 | TRBJ2-1 | TRBV6-9 | many
TGTGCCTGGGACTTTACCTCCGGGGATACGCAGTATTTT | CAWDFTSGDTQYF | 13 | - | TRBJ2-3 | TRBV30 | many
TGTGCCATCAGTTGGGCGGGAGCTAGCGACGAGCAGTACTTC | CAISWAGASDEQYF | 14 | TRBD2 | TRBJ2-7 | TRBV10-3 | many